These T cell receptor beta chains were read from a single sample in a study of blood T cell repertoires in COVID-19. Repertoires were generated with immunoSEQ multiplex PCR, while TCRdb's copy carries only in-frame clones and drops some. The sample has around 300,000 clones, nearly 90% seen once. Sample: PBMCs or T cells enriched from blood (not recorded which). The origin of the receptors is a young woman with acute COVID-19. The CDR3 runs from the conserved cysteine through the conserved F or W. The D gene is left open where the match is weak. Expanded clones get a size class; other rows say once, few or many, or leave the size out.

v_gene	abundance	j_gene	d_gene	CDR3nt	CDR3aa
TRBV5-1	-	TRBJ2-3	TRBD2	TGCGCCAGCAGCTTGGGGACTAGCGGGAGTTCAGATACGCAGTATTTT	CASSLGTSGSSDTQYF
TRBV3-1/TRBV3-2	-	TRBJ1-2	TRBD1	TGTGCCAGCAGCCAAATGGGGGACAGGGCTGGCTATGGCTACACCTTC	CASSQMGDRAGYGYTF
TRBV9	-	TRBJ2-1	-	TGTGCCAGCAGCGGGGGGGACTCCTACAATGAGCAGTTCTTC	CASSGGDSYNEQFF
TRBV19	-	TRBJ2-5	-	TGTGCCAGTAGTATGCGTCAGGGTCAAGAGACCCAGTACTTC	CASSMRQGQETQYF
TRBV7-9	once	TRBJ1-1	TRBD1	TGTGCCAGCAGCTCCCCTCAAGACAGGGGTTGGGGAAGCTTT	CASSSPQDRGWGSF
TRBV19	once	TRBJ1-5	-	TGTGCCACCGGGGACATTGTTCAGGCAAACCCTTTGAATCAGCCCCAGCATTTT	CATGDIVQANPLNQPQHF
TRBV6-4	-	TRBJ1-6	TRBD1	TGTGCCAGCAGTGAATACCCAGGGGGCATCTCCTATAATTCACCCCTCCACTTT	CASSEYPGGISYNSPLHF
TRBV24-1	-	TRBJ2-2	-	TGTGCCACCAGGGCGTCCTCGGGTAGCGTAAACACCGGGGAGCTGTTTTTT	CATRASSGSVNTGELFF
TRBV28	-	TRBJ1-5	TRBD1	TGTGCCAGCAGTCCAAGAACCGGGACAGGCGGGTGGCAGCCCCAGCATTTT	CASSPRTGTGGWQPQHF
TRBV5-6	-	TRBJ1-2	-	TGTGCCAGCAGCTTGGCGCAGGGGTCGGCTTTCTATGGCTACACCTTC	CASSLAQGSAFYGYTF
TRBV2	-	TRBJ2-7	TRBD2	TGTGCCAGCAGTCCACTCCTGACTAGCGGGAGTTTTGCCGAGCAGTACTTC	CASSPLLTSGSFAEQYF
TRBV5-1	-	TRBJ1-4	-	TGCGCCAGCAGCTTCTATCCAGGGCCCAGTGAAAAACTGTTTTTT	CASSFYPGPSEKLFF
TRBV7-3	-	TRBJ2-3	TRBD2	TGTGCCAGCAGCGACCCCGGACTAGCGGGAGGGCCGGGCCGCACAGATACGCAGTATTTT	CASSDPGLAGGPGRTDTQYF
TRBV6-5	-	TRBJ2-3	TRBD2	TGTGCCACGACCGGGACTAGCGGAGATACGCAGTATTTT	CATTGTSGDTQYF
TRBV19	-	TRBJ2-4	-	TGTGCCAGTAGTATTCTCAAGGGGGTAAAGGGGAACATTCAGTACTTC	CASSILKGVKGNIQYF
TRBV5-1	-	TRBJ1-2	TRBD1	TGCGCCAGCAGCTTGGTTACAGGGGCTCCGTATGGCTACACCTTC	CASSLVTGAPYGYTF
TRBV15	-	TRBJ1-4	TRBD1	TGTGCCACCAGCCCTGGGGCAGGGGGCAATGAAAAACTGTTTTTT	CATSPGAGGNEKLFF
TRBV7-9	-	TRBJ2-2	-	TGTGCCAGCAGCTTACTAGCAGGCGGGGAGCTGTTTTTT	CASSLLAGGELFF
TRBV15	-	TRBJ2-5	TRBD2	TGTGCCACCAGCCGGGGGGGGCTCAGGGGTCAAGAGACCCAGTACTTC	CATSRGGLRGQETQYF
TRBV2	-	TRBJ2-5	TRBD2	TGTGCCAGCAGTGAAGTAGCGGGGAGTGGAGAGACCCAGTACTTC	CASSEVAGSGETQYF
TRBV4-1	-	TRBJ2-2	-	TGCGCCAGCAGCCAGCCCCGGCGGGAGGACAGGGGTTCCGGGGAGCTGTTTTTT	CASSQPRREDRGSGELFF
TRBV7-9	-	TRBJ1-5	-	TGTGCCAGCAGTTCCGCGCGGAGCAATCAGCCCCAGCATTTT	CASSSARSNQPQHF
TRBV7-9	-	TRBJ1-2	TRBD1	TGTGCCAGCAGCTTGACAGGGGCCGGCTATGGCTACACCTTC	CASSLTGAGYGYTF
TRBV27	once	TRBJ2-3	TRBD2	TGTGCCAGCAGGCGGGAGATCGCAGATACGCAGTATTTT	CASRREIADTQYF
TRBV3-1/TRBV3-2	-	TRBJ2-3	-	TGTGCCAGCAGCCAAGAGCAGGGGCGGTACGCAGATACGCAGTATTTT	CASSQEQGRYADTQYF
TRBV5-1	-	TRBJ1-6	TRBD1	TGCGCCAGCCGAAGTCAGACAGGGAATTCACCCCTCCACTTT	CASRSQTGNSPLHF
TRBV27	-	TRBJ2-7	TRBD2	TGTGCCAGCAGTTGGGCTAGCGGGATCTCCTACGAGCAGTACTTC	CASSWASGISYEQYF
TRBV4-2	-	TRBJ2-5	TRBD2	TGTGCCAGCAGCCAAGATTCTAGCGGGAACGGCCAGTACTTC	CASSQDSSGNGQYF
TRBV27	-	TRBJ2-1	TRBD2	TGTGCCAGCAGTACGGGAGCGGGGAATGAGCAGTTCTTC	CASSTGAGNEQFF
TRBV1	-	TRBJ2-3	-	TGCACCAGCAGCCAAGACCCTGGACAGGGAGGAGATACGCAGTATTTT	CTSSQDPGQGGDTQYF
TRBV28	-	TRBJ1-6	-	TGTGCCAGCGAGTCCGGGTTCAATTCACCCCTCCACTTT	CASESGFNSPLHF
TRBV28	-	TRBJ2-7	TRBD1	TGTGCCAGCGGGACAGGAACTACCTACGAGCAGTACTTC	CASGTGTTYEQYF
TRBV24-1	-	TRBJ1-5	TRBD1	TGTGCCACCAGTGACTACAGGGGTCAGCCCCAGCATTTT	CATSDYRGQPQHF
TRBV27	-	TRBJ1-2	-	TGTGCCAGCAGTCCGATCCAGGGAAGGGGCGGCTACACCTTC	CASSPIQGRGGYTF
TRBV3-1/TRBV3-2	-	TRBJ2-1	TRBD2	TGTGCCAGCGGACTAGTCAATGAGCAGTTCTTC	CASGLVNEQFF
TRBV18	few	TRBJ1-3	-	TGTGCCAGCTCACCACATGGCCCGGCAGGGGTCGGAAACACCATATATTTT	CASSPHGPAGVGNTIYF
TRBV28	once	TRBJ1-6	-	TGTGCCAGCGGCGGGGCTAGGTGGGATTCACCCCTCCACTTT	CASGGARWDSPLHF
TRBV28	-	TRBJ1-3	-	TGTGCCAGCAGTTTCCAGGGTACGTACTCTGGAAACACCATATATTTT	CASSFQGTYSGNTIYF
TRBV27	once	TRBJ1-5	-	TGTGCCAGCAGTTTATCGCGCGGGGGCAATCAGCCCCAGCATTTT	CASSLSRGGNQPQHF
TRBV19	-	TRBJ1-1	-	TGTGCCAGTTCATACAGGAACACTGAAGCTTTCTTT	CASSYRNTEAFF
TRBV27	-	TRBJ1-1	TRBD1	TGTGCCAGCAGTTCGGGACAGGGGCCTTTGGAAGCTTTCTTT	CASSSGQGPLEAFF
TRBV10-3	-	TRBJ1-1	-	TGTGCCATCAGGAAAGGTGAGGATGGACAGCTTGAAGCTTTCTTT	CAIRKGEDGQLEAFF
TRBV27	-	TRBJ2-4	-	TGTGCCAGCAGTACCATTTTGCGCGGTGTAGCCAAAAACATTCAGTACTTC	CASSTILRGVAKNIQYF
TRBV19	-	TRBJ1-3	-	TGTGCCAGTAGTATGTACGGCAGGGGACCGGACACCATATATTTT	CASSMYGRGPDTIYF
TRBV7-6	once	TRBJ2-7	TRBD1	TGTGCCAGCAGCTTAGGAGGGACAGGGATCTACGAGCAGTACTTC	CASSLGGTGIYEQYF
TRBV7-3	-	TRBJ2-2	TRBD1	TGTGCCAGCAGCTTATTGGGGACAGGGGATAGCACCGGGGAGCTGTTTTTT	CASSLLGTGDSTGELFF
TRBV19	-	TRBJ1-6	-	TGTGCCAGTAGTCTGTACGAGGCTTCACCCCTCCACTTT	CASSLYEASPLHF